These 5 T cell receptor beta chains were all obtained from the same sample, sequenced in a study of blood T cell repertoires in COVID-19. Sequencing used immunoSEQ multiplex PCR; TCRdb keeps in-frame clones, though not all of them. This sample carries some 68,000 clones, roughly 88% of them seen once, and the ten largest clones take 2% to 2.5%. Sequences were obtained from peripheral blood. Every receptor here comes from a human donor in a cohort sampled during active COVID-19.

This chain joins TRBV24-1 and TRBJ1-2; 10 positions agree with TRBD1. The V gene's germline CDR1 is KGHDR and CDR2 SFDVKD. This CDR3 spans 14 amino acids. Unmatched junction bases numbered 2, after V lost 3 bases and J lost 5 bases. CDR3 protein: CATSDPDRGYGYTF. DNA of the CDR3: TGTGCCACCAGTGATCCGGACAGGGGGTATGGCTACACCTTC.

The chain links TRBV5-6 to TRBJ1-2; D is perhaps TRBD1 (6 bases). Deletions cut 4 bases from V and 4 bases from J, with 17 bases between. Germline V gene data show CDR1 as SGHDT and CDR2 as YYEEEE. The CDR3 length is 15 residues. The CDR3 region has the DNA TGTGCCAGCAGCAAAGAAGGGGGTCAGCTCTATGGCTACACCTTC. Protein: CASSKEGGQLYGYTF.

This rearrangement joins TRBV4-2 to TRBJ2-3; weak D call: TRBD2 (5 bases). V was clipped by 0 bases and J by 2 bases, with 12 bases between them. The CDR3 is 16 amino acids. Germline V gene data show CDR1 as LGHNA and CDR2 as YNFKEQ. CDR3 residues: CASSQDPSGPTDTQYF. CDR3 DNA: TGTGCCAGCAGCCAAGATCCCAGCGGCCCCACAGATACGCAGTATTTT.

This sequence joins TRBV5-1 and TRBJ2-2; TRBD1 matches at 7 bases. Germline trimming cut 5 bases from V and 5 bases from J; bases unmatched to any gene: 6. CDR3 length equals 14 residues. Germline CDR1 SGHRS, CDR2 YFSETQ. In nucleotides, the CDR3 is TGCGCCAGCAGATGGCAGGGGGATACCGGGGAGCTGTTTTTT. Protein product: CASRWQGDTGELFF. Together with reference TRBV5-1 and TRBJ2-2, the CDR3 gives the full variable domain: KAGVTQTPRYLIKTRGQQVTLSCSPISGHRSVSWYQQTPGQGLQFLFEYFSETQRNKGNFPGRFSGRQFSNSRSEMNVSTLELGDSALYLCASRWQGDTGELFFGEGSRLTVL.

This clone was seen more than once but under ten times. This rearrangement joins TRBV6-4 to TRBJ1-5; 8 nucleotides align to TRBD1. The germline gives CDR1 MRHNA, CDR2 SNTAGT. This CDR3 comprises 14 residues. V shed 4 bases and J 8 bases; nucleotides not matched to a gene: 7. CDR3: CASSVAGGEEPQHF. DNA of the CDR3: TGTGCCAGCAGTGTGGCAGGGGGCGAGGAGCCCCAGCATTTT.